The 12 T cell receptor beta chains in this list originate from one sample, sequenced in a study of blood T cell repertoires in COVID-19. TCRdb keeps only in-frame clones here, not all; method: immunoSEQ multiplex PCR. This table holds approximately 140,000 clones, approximately 88% found once. Sequencing was performed on peripheral blood. All receptors come from a man between 60 and 75 years old with acute or convalescent COVID-19.

This chain uses TRBV29-1 with TRBJ1-1, with TRBD1 matching 10 bases. After removal of 3 bases from V and 4 bases from J, the junction contained 2 bases not matched to a gene. Germline CDR1 SQVTM, CDR2 ANQGSEA. This CDR3 is built from 13 residues. The CDR3 loop is CSVEGQGITEAFF. CDR3 nucleotide sequence: TGCAGCGTTGAGGGACAGGGGATCACTGAAGCTTTCTTT. Based on the CDR3 plus reference TRBV29-1 and TRBJ1-1, the full variable domain is SAVISQKPSRDICQRGTSLTIQCQVDSQVTMMFWYRQQPGQSLTLIATANQGSEATYESGFVIDKFPISRPNLTFSTLTVSNMSPEDSSIYLCSVEGQGITEAFFGQGTRLTVV.

This clone turned up a few times. The V and J genes are TRBV4-2 and TRBJ2-7, with TRBD2 matching over 11 bases. CDR3 size: 16 residues. V gave up 1 base and J gave up 1 base; unmatched junction bases: 3. CDR1 and CDR2 from the germline V gene are LGHNA and YNFKEQ. CDR3 coding DNA: TGTGCCAGCAGCCAAGGGACTAGCGGGTTTTCCTACGAGCAGTACTTC. Its translation is CASSQGTSGFSYEQYF.

This clone was recorded only once. V gene TRBV3-1 (or the pseudogene TRBV3-2) combines with J gene TRBJ1-2; no clear D. Germline lookup yields CDR1 LGHDT and CDR2 YNNKEL (reference sequence). There are 14 residues in the CDR3. Between the trimmed V and J ends, which lost 0 bases and 4 bases, there was a span of 9 bases. CDR3 DNA: TGTGCCAGCAGCCAAGATCTAGCTACCTATGGCTACACCTTC. Protein sequence: CASSQDLATYGYTF.

The rearrangement uses TRBV6-1 and TRBJ2-3; D gene unclear. Between the trimmed V and J ends, which lost 2 bases and 0 bases, there was a span of 6 bases. Germline values: CDR1 MNHNS, CDR2 SASEGT. The CDR3 spans 14 residues. The CDR3 protein is CASSELASTDTQYF. The CDR3 nucleotides read TGTGCCAGCAGTGAATTGGCTAGCACAGATACGCAGTATTTT.

This chain uses TRBV5-1 with TRBJ2-1; TRBD2 matches 8 bases. The CDR3 is 15 residues long. Unmatched junction bases numbered 7, after V lost 6 bases and J lost 2 bases. Germline values: CDR1 SGHRS, CDR2 YFSETQ. Written as DNA, the CDR3 is TGCGCCAGCAAGGAAGTAGCGGGGCCCTACAATGAGCAGTTCTTC. Encoded protein: CASKEVAGPYNEQFF.

The rearrangement joins TRBV7-3 to TRBJ2-3; 13 bases align to TRBD2. This CDR3 has 18 amino acids. CDR1 and CDR2 from the germline V gene are SGHTA and FQGTGA. The V and J ends lost 4 bases and 3 bases, in that order; junction bases with no gene match: 10. DNA for the CDR3: TGTGCCAGCAGCTCTGGAACCCGGGGACTAGCGGGGACAGATACGCAGTATTTT. This sequence encodes CASSSGTRGLAGTDTQYF.

This chain connects TRBV7-9 to TRBJ2-5; D may be TRBD2 (5 bases). Between the trimmed V and J ends, which lost 7 bases and 6 bases, there was a span of 18 bases. The CDR3 has 14 residues. Germline V gene sequence: CDR1 SEHNR, CDR2 FQNEAQ (reference sequence). CDR3 coding DNA: TGTGCCAGCAACACCGGACTGCCCGAGAAGACCCAGTACTTC. This sequence encodes CASNTGLPEKTQYF.

V and J are TRBV5-4 and TRBJ1-1, with D uncertain. V lost 0 bases and J lost 1, with 7 bases in between. Per the germline V gene, CDR1 is SGHNT and CDR2 is YYREEE (reference sequence). The CDR3 contains 14 residues. CDR3 residues: CASSLVDKNTEAFF. CDR3 DNA: TGTGCCAGCAGCTTGGTAGACAAGAACACTGAAGCTTTCTTT.

The chain carries TRBV5-1 and TRBJ2-2; 7 bases align to TRBD2. Germline values: CDR1 SGHRS, CDR2 YFSETQ. CDR3 length: 14 residues. V lost 4 bases, J lost 0 bases, and 0 bases stayed unmatched. CDR3 bases: TGCGCCAGCAGCCGGGGGGCGAACACCGGGGAGCTGTTTTTT. It yields the protein CASSRGANTGELFF.

The chain carries TRBV5-4 and TRBJ2-5; TRBD2 aligns across 15 bases. Germline values: CDR1 SGHNT, CDR2 YYREEE (reference sequence). The CDR3 has 17 amino acids. The junction had 7 bases not matched to a gene; V was cut back by 4 bases and J by 3 bases. CDR3 amino acids: CASSPGLAGGPEETQYF. In DNA, the CDR3 is TGTGCCAGCAGCCCAGGACTAGCGGGAGGGCCTGAAGAGACCCAGTACTTC.

This clone was observed a handful of times. J is TRBJ1-6 and V is TRBV6-5; perhaps TRBD1 as D (5 bases). Trimming removed 0 bases from V and 10 bases from J, with 16 bases in between. This CDR3 has 16 residues. Germline CDR1 reads MNHEY; CDR2 reads SVGAGI. CDR3 DNA: TGTGCCAGCAGTTACTCGGGGGGGGTAGTAGCCTCACCCCTCCACTTT. Translated: CASSYSGGVVASPLHF.

The V and J genes are TRBV7-3 and TRBJ2-4; 11 nucleotides match TRBD2. Looked up from germline, CDR1 is SGHTA and CDR2 is FQGTGA. Trimming cost V 5 bases and J 3 bases; bases outside gene matches: 3. This CDR3 spans 15 amino acids. This chain's CDR3 is CASSALAGDKNIQYF. The CDR3, as DNA: TGTGCCAGCAGCGCACTAGCGGGAGACAAAAACATTCAGTACTTC.